The entry that follows covers one T cell receptor (beta chain) sequence. Its antigen remains unidentified. The entry originates in a study of T cell responses to AZD1222 COVID-19 vaccine. Assay: immunoSEQ multiplex PCR; the TCRdb copy retains only in-frame clones and omits some. The sample has about 69,000 clones; over 80% are singletons. Study observations and caveats: Nearly half of unique spike-specific TCRs reportedly avoided B.1.351 and B.1.1.7 mutated regions. Vaccine-associated CD4 TCRs ranged over spike, dominating at 160-218 and 743-854. The breadth and depth of Spike-specific TCRs increased once two AZD1222 doses had been given. The sample set comprised mostly white British donors with more females, and clonal diversity was possibly underestimated.

Deletions cut 2 bases from V and 7 bases from J, with 14 bases between. The CDR3 covers 14 residues. CDR1 is ENHRY, CDR2 SYGVKD, per germline. The TCR sequence derives from an adult who received the AZD1222 COVID-19 vaccine. The starting material was peripheral blood, obtained 28 days after the second AZD1222 dose. This chain joins TRBV10-3 and TRBJ1-2; D possibly corresponds to TRBD1 (6 bases). CDR3 coding DNA: TGTGCCATCAGTGAGGCAGGGGAGCGTGGTGGCTACACCTTC. Encoded protein: CAISEAGERGGYTF.